This is a list of T cell receptor beta chains from one sample in a study of blood T cell repertoires in COVID-19. Some clones are missing from TCRdb's copy, which holds only in-frame ones; the method was immunoSEQ multiplex PCR. The sample contains 100,000 or so clones, 87% of which appear only once. The sequencing input was peripheral blood. Source of these receptors: a human donor in a cohort sampled during active COVID-19. Both conserved end residues are part of each CDR3. D genes are given only for firm matches. Some rows have no size entry. The others give once, few or many, or a class for an expanded clone.

CDR3nt,CDR3aa,d_gene,v_gene,j_gene,abundance
TGTGCCAGCAGTTTTCCAGGCCCCGTGGCTTTCTTT,CASSFPGPVAFF,.,TRBV12-3/TRBV12-4,TRBJ1-1,.
TGCGCCAGCAGTCAGGAGGACGGGAGCTCCTACGAGCAGTACTTC,CASSQEDGSSYEQYF,.,TRBV4-1,TRBJ2-7,.
TGTGCCATCAGTGAGTCCGAGGCACAAGAGACCCAGTACTTC,CAISESEAQETQYF,.,TRBV10-3,TRBJ2-5,.
TGTGCCAGCAGTTGGCGGAACAATCAGCCCCAGCATTTT,CASSWRNNQPQHF,.,TRBV12-3/TRBV12-4,TRBJ1-5,.
TGTGCCAGTAGTATCAAGACTAGCGGGAGCTCTCTCCACGAGCAGTACTTC,CASSIKTSGSSLHEQYF,TRBD2,TRBV19,TRBJ2-7,.
TGCGCCAGCAGCCAGGAACGAACAGGAACCATAGGCTCTGGGGCCAACGTCCTGACTTTC,CASSQERTGTIGSGANVLTF,.,TRBV4-1,TRBJ2-6,.
TGTGCCAGCAGCTTAGATCCGCAGGGAAATTCACCCCTCCACTTT,CASSLDPQGNSPLHF,.,TRBV11-2,TRBJ1-6,few
TGCGCCAGCAGCTTGGCCAGAACCGGGACAGGGTCATACAATGAGCAGTTCTTC,CASSLARTGTGSYNEQFF,TRBD1,TRBV5-1,TRBJ2-1,.
TGTGCCAGCAGTAGGGGACAACTCGGAGGTGAAAAACTGTTTTTT,CASSRGQLGGEKLFF,.,TRBV28,TRBJ1-4,once
TGTGCCAGCAGTTACTCCCGGGGAGAGCAGTACTTC,CASSYSRGEQYF,.,TRBV6-5,TRBJ2-7,.
TGTGCCAGCAGCTTGTGGACAGAACATACGGAGACCCAGTACTTC,CASSLWTEHTETQYF,.,TRBV11-2,TRBJ2-5,.
TGTGCCAGCTCGCCTGCTAGCGGCGGTAGAGGCGAGCAGTACTTC,CASSPASGGRGEQYF,TRBD2,TRBV27,TRBJ2-7,.
TGTGCCAGCAGTTGGACTAACTACAATGAGCAGTTCTTC,CASSWTNYNEQFF,.,TRBV4-2,TRBJ2-1,.
TGTGCCAGTAGTTCCCGGGACTCATTCACCTACGAGCAGTACTTC,CASSSRDSFTYEQYF,.,TRBV19,TRBJ2-7,.
TGTGCCAGCAGCCTGCGTTCGGTTCCTGAGACCCAGTACTTC,CASSLRSVPETQYF,.,TRBV7-2,TRBJ2-5,.
TGTGCCAGCAGTGACTCGACTTCTAGCGGGATCTACAATGAGCAGTTCTTC,CASSDSTSSGIYNEQFF,TRBD2,TRBV6-4,TRBJ2-1,.
TGTGCCAGCAGTTACCTCGGGTCTGGGAACACCGGGGAGCTGTTTTTT,CASSYLGSGNTGELFF,.,TRBV6-5,TRBJ2-2,.
TGTGCCAGCAGTGGGACAGGACGGGAGCAGTACTTC,CASSGTGREQYF,TRBD1,TRBV25-1,TRBJ2-7,.
TGTGCCAGCAGCTTAGGGGCGTACGGCAATGAGCAGTTCTTC,CASSLGAYGNEQFF,.,TRBV7-9,TRBJ2-1,.
TGCAGTGCTAGTTCGCGGGACCCGGGGTCCTACAATGAGCAGTTCTTC,CSASSRDPGSYNEQFF,.,TRBV20-1,TRBJ2-1,.
TGTGCCACTGGGACTAGCGGGAGTGATCGGAGTGAGACCCAGTACTTC,CATGTSGSDRSETQYF,TRBD2,TRBV24-1,TRBJ2-5,.
TGTGCCAGCAGCTCCCTAACATATATGACAAAGGCCCCTAATGAAAAACTGTTTTTT,CASSSLTYMTKAPNEKLFF,.,TRBV5-8,TRBJ1-4,.
TGTGCCAGTAGTGCTATAGCTTACCAAGAGACCCAGTACTTC,CASSAIAYQETQYF,.,TRBV19,TRBJ2-5,once
TGTGCCAGCTCACCAGACACTAGCGGCACAGATACGCAGTATTTT,CASSPDTSGTDTQYF,TRBD2,TRBV18,TRBJ2-3,.
TGTGCCAGCAAACAGGGGGCGAGCAATCAGCCCCAGCATTTT,CASKQGASNQPQHF,TRBD1,TRBV6-5,TRBJ1-5,.
TGTGCCAGCGGGGCCCGGGACTTCTCCGCCTACGAGCAGTACTTC,CASGARDFSAYEQYF,.,TRBV2,TRBJ2-7,.